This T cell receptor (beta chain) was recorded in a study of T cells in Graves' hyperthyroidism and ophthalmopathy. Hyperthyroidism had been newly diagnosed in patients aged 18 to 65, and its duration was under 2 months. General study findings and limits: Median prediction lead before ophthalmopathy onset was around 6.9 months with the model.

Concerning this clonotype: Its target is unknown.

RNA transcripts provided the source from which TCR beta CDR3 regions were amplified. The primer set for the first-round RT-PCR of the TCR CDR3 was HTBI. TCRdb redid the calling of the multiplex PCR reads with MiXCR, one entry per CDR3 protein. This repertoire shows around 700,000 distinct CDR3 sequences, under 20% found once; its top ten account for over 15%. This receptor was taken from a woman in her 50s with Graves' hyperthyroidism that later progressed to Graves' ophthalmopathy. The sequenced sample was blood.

The CDR3 DNA is TGTGCCAGTAGTATTATAGGACAGGGGATGGGAGATACGCAGTATTTT. Its protein product is CASSIIGQGMGDTQYF. The chain joins TRBV19 to TRBJ2-3, with 9 bases aligning to TRBD1. This CDR3 contains 16 residues. Trimming took 3 bases from V and 5 from J; bases not matched to a gene: 9. Germline V lookup: CDR1 LNHDA, CDR2 SQIVND (reference sequence).